This TCR beta chain stems from a study of response to subunit inactivated influenza vaccine. Germline V gives CDR1 LGHNA, CDR2 YNFKEQ. V lost 5 bases to trimming and J lost 7 bases; unmatched junction nucleotides: 9. The CDR3 extends over 15 amino acids. TCRdb ran MiXCR on the RT-PCR reads and lists one entry per CDR3 protein. Of 500,000 or so distinct CDR3 sequences in the sample, approximately 10% are singletons; the top ten hold approximately 12%. The V call is TRBV4-2, the J call TRBJ2-1; TRBD1 aligns across 9 bases. The TCR originated in a man in his fifties or sixties who received an inactivated influenza vaccine. The sample here was PBMCs from blood, taken 40 to 50 days after vaccination. CDR3 in amino acids: CASSKAWTGVNEQFF. The CDR3 DNA sequence: TGTGCCAGCAGCAAGGCCTGGACAGGGGTGAATGAGCAGTTCTTC.